These T cell receptor beta chains were read from a single sample in a study of metastatic and nonmetastatic thyroid tumors. TCRdb re-called the PCR reads through MiXCR. Of 30,000 or so clones in the sample, 16% are singletons; the top ten hold approximately 4.6%. Sequenced material: blood. The receptors come from a female donor with papillary thyroid cancer or a benign thyroid nodule (not recorded which). Some clones in this sample may be carry-over from other donors' samples. Both conserved end residues are part of each CDR3. The D gene is left open where the match is weak. Clone size is not always given. Where it is, it says once, few, many or a class for expanded clones.

size: .
J: TRBJ2-2
D: TRBD2
V: TRBV18
DNA: TGTGCCAGCTCACCGAAGTCGACTAGCCCCGGGGAGCTGTTTTTT
CDR3: CASSPKSTSPGELFF

size: many
J: TRBJ2-1
D: .
V: TRBV29-1
DNA: TGCAGCGTTCTGGGGAGCTACAATGAGCAGTTCTTC
CDR3: CSVLGSYNEQFF

size: many
J: TRBJ2-3
D: TRBD2
V: TRBV20-1
DNA: TGCAGTGTTGCCGCTAGGATGGTAGCGGGCCGTCTCGATACGCAGTATTTT
CDR3: CSVAARMVAGRLDTQYF

size: many
J: TRBJ1-3
D: .
V: TRBV14
DNA: TGTGCCAGCAGCCAACGTGTGTGGGGAAACACCATATATTTT
CDR3: CASSQRVWGNTIYF

size: .
J: TRBJ2-5
D: .
V: TRBV11-2
DNA: TGTGCCAGCAGCTCCTCCGACGTCCTAACCCAGTGCTTC
CDR3: CASSSSDVLTQCF

size: many
J: TRBJ2-6
D: .
V: TRBV27
DNA: TGTGCCAGCAGTGATACCGCCCGACTCAGGGCCAACGTCCTGACTTTC
CDR3: CASSDTARLRANVLTF

size: .
J: TRBJ2-7
D: TRBD2
V: TRBV9
DNA: TGTGCCAGCAGCTCAGGACTAGACTACGAGCAGTACTTC
CDR3: CASSSGLDYEQYF

size: few
J: TRBJ1-1
D: .
V: TRBV27
DNA: TGTGCCAGCAGTTCCTCGTGGGTGGGGGGCACTGAAGCTTTCTTT
CDR3: CASSSSWVGGTEAFF

size: many
J: TRBJ2-1
D: .
V: TRBV20-1
DNA: TGCAGTGCTAGTGCCCCCTACAATGAGCAGTTCTTC
CDR3: CSASAPYNEQFF

size: .
J: TRBJ2-3
D: TRBD2
V: TRBV4-2
DNA: TGTGCCAGCAGCCAAGATCTAGCGGGAGATCGGGATACGCAGTATTTT
CDR3: CASSQDLAGDRDTQYF

size: few
J: TRBJ2-7
D: .
V: TRBV27
DNA: TGTGCCAGCACCAAAAGGCGGGGACGGTTCTCCTACGAGCAGTACTTC
CDR3: CASTKRRGRFSYEQYF

size: .
J: TRBJ2-7
D: TRBD2
V: TRBV7-8
DNA: TGTGCCAGCAGCTTAGGGGTTCTAGCGGGAGCATCCTACGAGCAGTACTTC
CDR3: CASSLGVLAGASYEQYF

size: many
J: TRBJ1-4
D: TRBD1
V: TRBV14
DNA: TGTGCCAGCAGCCAAGGGACAGGGGGCCCTAATGAAAAACTGTTTTTT
CDR3: CASSQGTGGPNEKLFF

size: .
J: TRBJ1-6
D: .
V: TRBV5-1
DNA: TGCGCCAGCGGCTTTGACGGTGGTACACCCCTCCACTTT
CDR3: CASGFDGGTPLHF

size: few
J: TRBJ2-1
D: .
V: TRBV12-3/TRBV12-4
DNA: TGTGCCAGCAGGGCTTCGCGAGGGCCCGTTCCAAATGGGCAGTTCTTC
CDR3: CASRASRGPVPNGQFF

size: many
J: TRBJ1-1
D: .
V: TRBV12-3/TRBV12-4
DNA: TGTGCCAGCAGTTCCCCCGGATTTTCGGATCGAGCTTTCTTT
CDR3: CASSSPGFSDRAFF

size: many
J: TRBJ2-5
D: .
V: TRBV29-1
DNA: TGCAGCGTTGCGGGGGGCGGACCCCACGGAGAGACCCAGTACTTC
CDR3: CSVAGGGPHGETQYF